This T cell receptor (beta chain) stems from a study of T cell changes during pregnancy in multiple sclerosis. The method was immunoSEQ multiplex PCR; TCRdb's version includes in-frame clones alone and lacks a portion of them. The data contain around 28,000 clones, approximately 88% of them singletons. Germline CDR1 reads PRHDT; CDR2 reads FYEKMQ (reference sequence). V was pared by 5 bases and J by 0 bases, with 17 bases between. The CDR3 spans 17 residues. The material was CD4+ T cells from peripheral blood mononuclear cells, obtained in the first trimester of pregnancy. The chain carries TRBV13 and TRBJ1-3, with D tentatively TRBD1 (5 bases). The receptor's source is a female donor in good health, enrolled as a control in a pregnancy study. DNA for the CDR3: TGTGCCAGCAGCCCCCGACAGATAAAACACTCTGGAAACACCATATATTTT. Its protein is CASSPRQIKHSGNTIYF.